This TCR beta chain originates from a study of identical twins. Unique molecular identifiers were present on the cDNA, which also gained a universal primer site by template switching. TCRdb recomputed calls from the 5' RACE reads with MiXCR, one row per CDR3 protein. The table includes about 530,000 distinct CDR3 sequences, around 22% detected once. This clonotype was recorded a few times. Its antigen is unidentified. The CDR3 length is 16 residues. The V gene lost 2 bases and the J gene lost 4 bases, with 14 bases spanning the gap. Looked up from germline, CDR1 is MNHEY and CDR2 is SMNVEV (reference sequence). Healthy Caucasian individuals made up all the donors. Regarding the study as a whole: These conclusions were based on statistical analysis (cross-sectional, not following the same donors).

The data were also submitted as part of a second study, on yellow fever vaccine responses in identical twins. From that report: Twins' vaccine T cell response reportedly seemed partly convergent, partly personalized.

The V call is TRBV27, the J call TRBJ2-2; D perhaps matches TRBD2 (5 bases). The TCR comes from a woman aged 18-35 years in good health. Sequenced sample: CD4+ T cells sorted from blood. The CDR3 coding sequence is TGTGCCAGCAGTTTACGTCTAGCCTGGGGCACCGGGGAGCTGTTTTTT. Its translation: CASSLRLAWGTGELFF.